This T cell receptor (beta chain) was captured by sequencing in a study of identical twins. Study-wide results and caveats: Cord blood's abundant beta clonotypes had fewer insertions, unlike memory repertoires. Part of the zero-insertion signal could reflect confounding by invariant MAIT and iNKT cells. The same donors were not followed; conclusions instead depended on cross-sectional statistical analysis.

Addition of a universal primer site occurred through template switching, and cDNA carried unique molecular identifiers. Each CDR3 protein gets one entry after TCRdb re-called the 5' RACE reads with MiXCR. This sample has under 350,000 distinct CDR3 sequences, with roughly 9% found just once. Trimming removed 6 bases at V and 2 bases at J, with 17 bases between. The V gene's germline CDR1 is MNHEY and CDR2 SMNVEV (reference sequence). The CDR3 consists of 16 residues. This clonotype was seen many times. Its antigen is not known. This sample was shared with a second study, whose subject was yellow fever vaccine responses in identical twins.

The V and J genes are TRBV27 and TRBJ2-1, with D perhaps TRBD2 (5 bases). Sequenced: CD8+ T cells sorted from blood. The source of this sequence is a woman aged 18-29 years in good health. The CDR3 sequence is CASRDKAENTYNEQFF. The CDR3, as DNA: TGTGCCAGCAGGGATAAAGCGGAAAACACCTACAATGAGCAGTTCTTC.